This is a list of T cell receptor beta chains from one sample in a study of blood T cell repertoires in COVID-19. Clones were read by immunoSEQ multiplex PCR, and TCRdb kept only the in-frame ones, dropping some. In the table there are more than 150,000 clones, roughly 80% of which are singletons. Sequencing was performed on PBMCs or T cells enriched from blood (not recorded which). Receptors were obtained from a man between 60 and 75 years old who had been exposed to COVID-19. Each CDR3 is given with its conserved first and last residue. D genes are given only for firm matches. Where a row states a size, it is once, few, many or the class of an expanded clone; other rows omit it.

clone_size cdr3_length j_call d_call v_call cdr3_nt cdr3_aa
- 16 TRBJ1-2 - TRBV5-4 TGTGCCAGCAGCGGAACGGGCTTTGCAGGGATCGATGGCTACACCTTC CASSGTGFAGIDGYTF
- 16 TRBJ1-2 TRBD1 TRBV7-6 TGTGCCAGCAGCCCAGCCCGGGACAGGAAGGACTATGGCTACACCTTC CASSPARDRKDYGYTF
- 19 TRBJ2-5 TRBD1 TRBV28 TGTGCCAGCAGTTGGATTTTTAGTGTGACAGGGTCATCTAAAGAGACCCAGTACTTC CASSWIFSVTGSSKETQYF
once 16 TRBJ2-4 - TRBV4-3 TGCGCCAGCAGCCAAGATCGGTGGCAGGGCGGAAACATTCAGTACTTC CASSQDRWQGGNIQYF
few 14 TRBJ2-5 - TRBV28 TGTGCCAGCAGTTTAAGGGGAGGACAAGAGACCCAGTACTTC CASSLRGGQETQYF
- 14 TRBJ2-2 TRBD2 TRBV15 TGTGCCACCAGCGGGAGGGCCGACACCGGGGAGCTGTTTTTT CATSGRADTGELFF
- 17 TRBJ1-5 TRBD1 TRBV28 TGTGCCAGCAGTCTACGGGACAGGGGGCTTAGCAATCAGCCCCAGCATTTT CASSLRDRGLSNQPQHF
- 15 TRBJ2-7 TRBD2 TRBV2 TGTGCCAGCAGTGAAATAAGCGGGAGGCCCTACGAGCAGTACTTC CASSEISGRPYEQYF
- 14 TRBJ2-7 - TRBV15 TGTGCCACCAGCAGACCCACAGGGCCCGTGGGGCAGTACTTC CATSRPTGPVGQYF
once 16 TRBJ2-3 TRBD1 TRBV23-1 TGCGCCAGCAGTCAGGTACGGGACAGGGGCACAGATACGCAGTATTTT CASSQVRDRGTDTQYF
- 18 TRBJ2-7 TRBD1 TRBV5-1 TGCGCCAGCAGCGACGGGACAGGGGTCTCTCGTCCCTCCTACGAGCAGTACTTC CASSDGTGVSRPSYEQYF
- 15 TRBJ1-1 TRBD1 TRBV14 TGTGCCAGCAGCCTAACACAGGGGCGGAACACTGAAGCTTTCTTT CASSLTQGRNTEAFF
- 13 TRBJ1-2 - TRBV7-9 TGTGCCAGCAGCTTACCGGGGGGCTATGGCTACACCTTC CASSLPGGYGYTF
- 15 TRBJ1-5 - TRBV28 TGTGCCAGCAGTCATACGGACAGTGCAAACCAGCCCCAGCATTTT CASSHTDSANQPQHF
few 14 TRBJ1-6 - TRBV11-2 TGTGCCAGCAGCTTGGCGGGCGGTAATTCACCCCTCCACTTT CASSLAGGNSPLHF
- 14 TRBJ2-5 - TRBV5-1 TGCGCCAGCAGCTTGGGCCAGGTGACCGAGACCCAGTACTTC CASSLGQVTETQYF
few 15 TRBJ1-3 - TRBV3-1/TRBV3-2 TGTGCCAGCAGCCAAGAAGGGGCCTCTGGAAACACCATATATTTT CASSQEGASGNTIYF
- 13 TRBJ2-5 - TRBV12-3/TRBV12-4 TGTGCCAGCAGGATTACAGGGTCGGAGACCCAGTACTTC CASRITGSETQYF
- 14 TRBJ1-5 TRBD1 TRBV19 TGTGCCAGTAGTCAAGGACAGGGCCATCAGCCCCAGCATTTT CASSQGQGHQPQHF
- 11 TRBJ2-7 - TRBV2 TGTGCCAGCACACCTACCTACGAGCAGTACTTC CASTPTYEQYF
- 15 TRBJ2-3 TRBD2 TRBV20-1 TGCAGTGCTAGTCGGGGCCTAGCGGTCACAGATACGCAGTATTTT CSASRGLAVTDTQYF
- 13 TRBJ1-2 - TRBV30 TGTGCCTGGAGTGTAGGAGGGGCGCGTGGCTACACCTTC CAWSVGGARGYTF
- 14 TRBJ1-5 - TRBV19 TGTGCCAGTAGTTCCCAGGCGGGGCGGCAGCCCCAGCATTTT CASSSQAGRQPQHF
- 13 TRBJ2-5 TRBD2 TRBV7-8 TGTGCCAGCAGCCGTAGTCGGGGGGGGACCCAGTACTTC CASSRSRGGTQYF
- 15 TRBJ2-2 TRBD1 TRBV19 TGTGCCAGTACTCAGGGGGCCGCGAACACCGGGGAGCTGTTTTTT CASTQGAANTGELFF
- 16 TRBJ1-5 TRBD1 TRBV19 TGTGCCAGTAGTAGGGGACAGGGGATTAGCAATCAGCCCCAGCATTTT CASSRGQGISNQPQHF
- 14 TRBJ1-3 - TRBV7-2 TGTGCCAGCAGCTTCGGAGTCTCTGGAAACACCATATATTTT CASSFGVSGNTIYF
- 13 TRBJ1-2 - TRBV9 TGTGCCAGCAGCGTAGCTCAGGGGTCTGGCTACACCTTC CASSVAQGSGYTF
- 19 TRBJ1-3 - TRBV11-3 TGTGCCAGCAGCTTAGTAGGCCCTTTGGACAGTAGCTCTGGAAACACCATATATTTT CASSLVGPLDSSSGNTIYF
- 17 TRBJ2-5 TRBD1 TRBV27 TGTGCCAGCAGTTACACCGCAGACAGGGGTATTTTAGAGACCCAGTACTTC CASSYTADRGILETQYF
- 14 TRBJ2-2 TRBD1 TRBV24-1 TGTGCCACCCGAACAGGGGGGTATACCGGGGAGCTGTTTTTT CATRTGGYTGELFF
once 15 TRBJ1-2 TRBD1 TRBV15 TGTGCCACCAGCAGAGATCCGACAGGGGGCTATGGCTACACCTTC CATSRDPTGGYGYTF
- 14 TRBJ2-7 TRBD1 TRBV27 TGTGCCAGCAGTTCGGGACAGGGGGCTCGCGAGCAGTACTTC CASSSGQGAREQYF
- 15 TRBJ1-3 - TRBV15 TGTGCCACCAGCAGAGATCGGGGTGCTGGAAACACCATATATTTT CATSRDRGAGNTIYF
- 13 TRBJ2-1 TRBD1 TRBV28 TGTGCCAGCAGCGACAGGGGGCCGAATGAGCAGTTCTTC CASSDRGPNEQFF
- 13 TRBJ2-7 TRBD2 TRBV5-4 TGTGCCAGCAGCTTGCGAGCTAGCGGCGAGCAGTACTTC CASSLRASGEQYF
few 14 TRBJ1-1 TRBD1 TRBV5-1 TGCGCCAGCAGCGCGGGACAGAGTAACACTGAAGCTTTCTTT CASSAGQSNTEAFF
once 14 TRBJ1-2 - TRBV19 TGTGCCAGTAGTCCCGGGACGCCGGGGGGCGGCTACACCTTC CASSPGTPGGGYTF
- 16 TRBJ2-1 TRBD2 TRBV5-1 TGCGCCAGCAGCTCGGGACTAGCGGGAGCCTACAATGAGCAGTTCTTC CASSSGLAGAYNEQFF
many 13 TRBJ2-4 TRBD2 TRBV15 TGTGCCACCAGCAGGGGGGGGGATAACATTCAGTACTTC CATSRGGDNIQYF
- 16 TRBJ1-3 - TRBV4-3 TGCGCCAGCAGCCAAGCCGTGGGACTCTCTGGAAACACCATATATTTT CASSQAVGLSGNTIYF
once 15 TRBJ1-2 - TRBV7-6 TGTGCCAGCAGCCAGAGGACAGTCGCTAACTATGGCTACACCTTC CASSQRTVANYGYTF
- 13 TRBJ1-1 - TRBV30 TGTGCCTGGAGTGCGGTGTCGAACACTGAAGCTTTCTTT CAWSAVSNTEAFF
- 12 TRBJ1-4 TRBD1 TRBV29-1 TGCAGCGTTGAAGAAGGGGGCGGAAAACTGTTTTTT CSVEEGGGKLFF
- 15 TRBJ2-5 - TRBV5-1 TGCGCCAGCAGCGGGGGGACGGGAAAGGGAGAGACCCAGTACTTC CASSGGTGKGETQYF
- 15 TRBJ2-7 - TRBV14 TGTGCCAGCAGCCAAGAGCTAGGAGGCCCCTACGAGCAGTACTTC CASSQELGGPYEQYF
few 13 TRBJ1-5 - TRBV19 TGTGCCAGTAGTATAGCCCCCGGCGGGCCCCAGCATTTT CASSIAPGGPQHF
- 13 TRBJ1-6 - TRBV15 TGTGCCACCAGCAGAGTGAAGGAGTCACCCCTCCACTTT CATSRVKESPLHF
- 14 TRBJ1-3 - TRBV4-1 TGCGCCAGCAGCCCCAGCGCTGCGAGCGACACCATATATTTT CASSPSAASDTIYF
- 14 TRBJ1-4 - TRBV7-2 TGTGCCAGCAGCCCCGGTCCGGGTGGTGAAAAACTGTTTTTT CASSPGPGGEKLFF
- 13 TRBJ1-1 TRBD1 TRBV27 TGTGCCAGCAGTCCGTATGACAGGGAGGAAGCTTTCTTT CASSPYDREEAFF
- 14 TRBJ2-5 TRBD1 TRBV5-1 TGCGCCAGCAGCTCGACAGGGGGGTGGGAGACCCAGTACTTC CASSSTGGWETQYF
- 15 TRBJ1-6 - TRBV11-2 TGTGCCAGCAGCTTAGTGGCAGGCCATAATTCACCCCTCCACTTT CASSLVAGHNSPLHF
few 16 TRBJ2-3 - TRBV5-1 TGCGCCAGCAGCTTGGACCGTGAACTAGCCACAGATACGCAGTATTTT CASSLDRELATDTQYF
once 15 TRBJ1-2 TRBD1 TRBV5-6 TGTGCCAGCAGCTTGACGGGACAGGGGCACTATGGCTACACCTTC CASSLTGQGHYGYTF